These T cell receptor beta chains were read from a single sample in a study of blood T cells in healthy people across ages. TCRdb fed the 5' RACE reads into MiXCR, producing one record per CDR3 protein. The repertoire consists of hundreds of thousands of distinct CDR3 sequences, with about 42% occurring once and the leading ten covering approximately 20%. The sequencing input was blood. The receptors shown here come from a man aged 60-69 years in good health. Each CDR3 is given with its conserved first and last residue. Each record gives: clone size, D gene, J gene, V gene, CDR3 DNA, CDR3 protein. The D gene is left open where the match is weak. The size entry is marked missing in some rows and otherwise reads once, few, many or a size class.

>-|-|TRBJ2-3|TRBV20-1
TGCAGTGCTGTCGCGCAGACCCGCACAGATACGCAGTATTTT
CSAVAQTRTDTQYF
>few|-|TRBJ2-1|TRBV29-1
TGCAGCGTAGTACAGGGTTTGGGTGAGCAGTTCTTC
CSVVQGLGEQFF
>-|-|TRBJ2-7|TRBV6-2/TRBV6-3
TGTGCCAGCAGTAAAGGGACCGCTCCCTCCTACGAGCAGTACTTC
CASSKGTAPSYEQYF
>-|-|TRBJ2-7|TRBV19
TGTGCCAGTAGTATAGCCACTGGATTATACGAGCAGTACTTC
CASSIATGLYEQYF
>-|TRBD1|TRBJ1-4|TRBV7-9
TGTGCCAGCAGCTCGGGACAGGGGTTTGAAAAACTGTTTTTT
CASSSGQGFEKLFF
>-|TRBD1|TRBJ2-4|TRBV10-3
TGTGCCATCAGTGAAGGTCCCAGGACAGGGAACATTCAGTACTTC
CAISEGPRTGNIQYF
>few|-|TRBJ2-1|TRBV5-5
TGTGCCAGCAGCCCACACCCCTTGTATAACAATGAGCAGTTCTTC
CASSPHPLYNNEQFF
>-|-|TRBJ1-2|TRBV29-1
TGCAGCGTCCAAACTGGCACAGCTAACTATGGCTACACCTTC
CSVQTGTANYGYTF
>few|-|TRBJ1-1|TRBV5-6
TGTGCCAGCACCATGTCTTCGGGAAGGGGCTTGGAAGCTTTCTTT
CASTMSSGRGLEAFF
>few|-|TRBJ2-2|TRBV20-1
TGCAGTGCTAGAGGTCAGGCGAACACCGGGGAGCTGTTTTTT
CSARGQANTGELFF
>-|-|TRBJ1-6|TRBV12-3/TRBV12-4
TGCGCCAGCAGCTTGGGTGGCAGCTCCTATAATTCACCCCTCCACTTT
CASSLGGSSYNSPLHF
>-|-|TRBJ1-5|TRBV20-1
TGCAGTGCTAGTCATGGACGGGGCCTAGTTAGAAGCAATCAGCCCCAGCATTTT
CSASHGRGLVRSNQPQHF
>many|TRBD1|TRBJ1-2|TRBV29-1
TGCAGCGTGAACAGGGGGCCTGGCTACACCTTC
CSVNRGPGYTF
>-|-|TRBJ2-3|TRBV6-5
TGTGCCAGCACCCTCGGAACAGAGAGGTATTTT
CASTLGTERYF
>-|TRBD1|TRBJ2-7|TRBV20-1
TGCAGTGCCCTCGGACAGGCCAACGAGCAGTACTTC
CSALGQANEQYF
>few|-|TRBJ2-3|TRBV10-2
TGCGCCAGCAGTGATGCAGGGCTCCGCACAGATACGCAGTATTTT
CASSDAGLRTDTQYF
>few|-|TRBJ2-3|TRBV4-3
TGCGCCAGCAGCCAAGATGTGGGGGGGCCCACAGATACGCAGTATTTT
CASSQDVGGPTDTQYF
>many|-|TRBJ2-7|TRBV7-2
TGTGCCAGCAGCTCGTACGGCGGGGAGCAGTACTTC
CASSSYGGEQYF
>-|TRBD2|TRBJ2-7|TRBV28
TGTGCCACCCTTAGCGGGGGCCGGGAGCAGTACTTC
CATLSGGREQYF
>-|-|TRBJ2-5|TRBV9
TGTGCCAGCAGCGTAGCTCGACAGGGAGGGGGAGAGCAGTACTTC
CASSVARQGGGEQYF
>-|-|TRBJ1-6|TRBV6-5
TGTGCCAGCAGCCAAACAACAGGGCCTGGGGCACCCCTCCACTTT
CASSQTTGPGAPLHF
>-|-|TRBJ1-4|TRBV4-1
TGCGCCAGCAGCCCGCGGGGTAATGAAAAACTGTTTTTT
CASSPRGNEKLFF
>-|TRBD1|TRBJ2-5|TRBV28
TGTGCCAGCAGTACACCGGGACAGGGCCAAGAGACCCAGTACTTC
CASSTPGQGQETQYF
>many|-|TRBJ2-1|TRBV5-6
TGTGCCAGCAGCCCGAGCTACCCCCGACTAGGGGATGAGCAGTTCTTC
CASSPSYPRLGDEQFF
>-|-|TRBJ1-5|TRBV24-1
TGTGCCACCAGTGTCATACAGCCCCAGCATTTT
CATSVIQPQHF
>-|-|TRBJ1-2|TRBV4-2
TGTGCCAGCAGCCAAGAGGCAGCTAACTATGGCTACACCTTC
CASSQEAANYGYTF
>few|TRBD1|TRBJ2-4|TRBV5-6
TGTGCCAGCAGCCTTGGACAGGGGACTATATGGGAGCAGTACTTC
CASSLGQGTIWEQYF
>few|TRBD2|TRBJ2-7|TRBV12-3/TRBV12-4
TGTGCCAGCAGTCCTAGCGGGGGTATGGGATACGAGCAGTACTTC
CASSPSGGMGYEQYF
>-|-|TRBJ1-6|TRBV6-2/TRBV6-3
TGTGCCAGCAGGAGGCCGGGACCCAATAATTCACCCCTCCACTTT
CASRRPGPNNSPLHF
>many|-|TRBJ2-5|TRBV7-2
TGTGCCAGCAGCCGGGAAGGCCGCTACCAAGAGACCCAGTACTTC
CASSREGRYQETQYF
>-|-|TRBJ2-7|TRBV5-6
TGTGCCAGCAGCTTGGCCTGGGAAGGCGAGCAGTACTTC
CASSLAWEGEQYF
>-|-|TRBJ2-1|TRBV6-1
TGTGCCAGCAGGGTAATCGGGGGGCCCCAAGAGACCCAGTTCTTC
CASRVIGGPQETQFF
>-|TRBD2|TRBJ2-3|TRBV29-1
TGCAACGTAGCTAGCGGGAGAGTCGATACGCAGTATTTT
CNVASGRVDTQYF
>-|TRBD1|TRBJ1-5|TRBV20-1
TGCAGTGCTCCCAACCGGGGGGGACAGGCCTATCAGCCCCAGCATTTT
CSAPNRGGQAYQPQHF
>many|-|TRBJ2-3|TRBV20-1
TGCAGTGCCCCCGCACCGAGTATCACAGATACGCAGTATTTT
CSAPAPSITDTQYF
>few|TRBD2|TRBJ2-7|TRBV6-5
TGTGCCAGCAGTTACAGAGGACTAGCGGGGCCTTCCTACGAGCAGTACTTC
CASSYRGLAGPSYEQYF
>-|TRBD1|TRBJ1-2|TRBV20-1
TGCAGTGCTAGAGACCGGGACAGTAAGGGCTATGGCTACACCTTC
CSARDRDSKGYGYTF
>-|TRBD1|TRBJ2-7|TRBV4-1
TGCGCCAGCAGACGGATCCGGGACAGCTACAACGAGCAGTACTTC
CASRRIRDSYNEQYF
>many|TRBD2|TRBJ2-3|TRBV7-2
TGTGCCAGCAGCTTAGCTCCAGCGGGGGGGTCAGATACGCAGTATTTT
CASSLAPAGGSDTQYF
>few|-|TRBJ1-1|TRBV29-1
TGCAGCGCCGTCGGGGGGCCCCTGACTGAAGCTTTCTTT
CSAVGGPLTEAFF